Given below is one T cell receptor (beta chain) in context. The germline V gene encodes CDR1 PRHDT and CDR2 FYEKMQ (reference sequence). The length of the CDR3 is 13 residues. Trimming removed 5 bases from V and 5 bases from J, with 13 bases in between. The data stem from a study of T cell changes during pregnancy in multiple sclerosis. Clones were sequenced by immunoSEQ multiplex PCR, and TCRdb holds only the in-frame ones, with some missing. The table shows 25,000 to 40,000 clones, with roughly 87% occurring only once. This clonotype originated in a female donor with multiple sclerosis, enrolled in a pregnancy study. The sequenced sample was CD8+ T cells from peripheral blood mononuclear cells, obtained in the third trimester of pregnancy. The rearrangement uses TRBV13 and TRBJ2-7; D possibly corresponds to TRBD1 (6 bases). This CDR3 reads CASSLRGIHEQYF. As DNA, the CDR3 is TGTGCCAGCAGCCTCAGGGGTATCCACGAGCAGTACTTC. Complete variable domain (other parts from reference TRBV13 and TRBJ2-7): AAGVIQSPRHLIKEKRETATLKCYPIPRHDTVYWYQQGPGQDPQFLISFYEKMQSDKGSIPDRFSAQQFSDYHSELNMSSLELGDSALYFCASSLRGIHEQYFGPGTRLTVT.